These T cell receptor beta chains were read from a single sample in a study of beta chain features in type 1 diabetes. Clones were sequenced by immunoSEQ multiplex PCR, and TCRdb holds only the in-frame ones, with some missing. The sample lists under 250,000 clones; around a quarter were seen once. Source material: central memory CD4+ T cells from blood. Source of these receptors: a young man in good health. Both conserved end residues are part of each CDR3. A D gene is named only where the DNA matches it firmly. For some rows the clone size is stated as once, few or many, or as a class when expanded; others skip it.

TRBJ2-5,many,NA,TRBV14,17,TGTGCCAGCAGCCCCCAAGAGGCAGGTTGGTTTAAGAAGACCCAGTACTTC,CASSPQEAGWFKKTQYF
TRBJ1-1,few,NA,TRBV7-2,14,TGTGCCAGCAGCTTAGAGGGCACCGTATCCGAAGCTTTCTTT,CASSLEGTVSEAFF
TRBJ2-1,NA,TRBD2,TRBV7-2,16,TGTGCCAGCAGCCCCCAAGGATCGGGGGGGCGTTATGAGCAGTTCTTC,CASSPQGSGGRYEQFF
TRBJ1-2,few,NA,TRBV6-5,12,TGTGCCAGCAGTGAGAACCTAGCTGGCTACACCTTC,CASSENLAGYTF
TRBJ2-7,NA,TRBD2,TRBV2,12,TGTGCCAGCAGCTATAGCGGGTACGAGCAGTACTTC,CASSYSGYEQYF
TRBJ2-3,few,NA,TRBV2,12,TGTGCCAGCAGCCTGGGGTGGGATACGCAGTATTTT,CASSLGWDTQYF
TRBJ2-5,NA,NA,TRBV30,12,TGTGCCTGGACCATTGGGCAAGAGACCCAGTACTTC,CAWTIGQETQYF
TRBJ2-2,NA,NA,TRBV7-2,16,TGTGCCAGCAGCTATGCTGGCGGTTCTTCCACCGGGGAGCTGTTTTTT,CASSYAGGSSTGELFF
TRBJ2-3,few,NA,TRBV6-1,14,TGTGCCAGCAGAAGGGCCGATAGCACAGATACGCAGTATTTT,CASRRADSTDTQYF
TRBJ2-3,few,TRBD1,TRBV29-1,14,TGCAGCGGGGTGACAGGGATCGCCACAGATACGCAGTATTTT,CSGVTGIATDTQYF
TRBJ1-2,NA,TRBD1,TRBV6-1,15,TGTGCCAGCACCGGAAGACAGGGAATGATGGTGGCCTACACCTTC,CASTGRQGMMVAYTF
TRBJ1-5,once,TRBD1,TRBV28,15,TGTGCCAGCAGTTTACGACAGGGGGCTGGCGGGCCCCAGCATTTT,CASSLRQGAGGPQHF
TRBJ1-2,NA,NA,TRBV4-1,14,TGCGCCAGCAGCCAAGATCCCGGGCCTTATGGCTACACCTTC,CASSQDPGPYGYTF
TRBJ2-5,NA,NA,TRBV6-5,12,TGTGCCAGCAGTTACACTCGTGAGACCCAGTACTTC,CASSYTRETQYF
TRBJ1-1,NA,TRBD1,TRBV10-3,13,TGTGCCATCAGTGAGCGGGGACAGACTGAAGCTTTCTTT,CAISERGQTEAFF